This T cell receptor (beta chain) was observed in a study of CD8+ T cells in alopecia areata. Study as a whole: Oral tofacitinib, 5 to 10 mg twice daily, was given in an open-label trial. The study, taken as a whole, reports: TCR sharing across patients was less clear than in mice, possibly HLA-related.

A word on this clone: Antigen: not known.

Peripheral blood, together with lesional scalp punch biopsies, was collected from alopecia areata patients. Germline V gene lookup returns CDR1 MNHNY and CDR2 SVGAGI (reference sequence). CDR3 length: 14 residues. V lost 4 bases and J lost 2, with 11 bases in between. RNA extraction and reverse transcription yielded cDNA as sequencing template. Here immunoSEQ multiplex PCR was the method, and the copy in TCRdb shows in-frame clones only, minus some. The table records about 97,000 clones, about two fifths of them present only once. The chain has TRBV6-6 and TRBJ1-2; D perhaps matches TRBD1 (5 bases). The sequence came from a human donor with alopecia areata. The sample consisted of CD4+ T cells sorted from blood. The CDR3 sequence is CASSLGQANYGYTF. The CDR3 bases are TGTGCCAGCAGTTTGGGGCAGGCAAACTATGGCTACACCTTC.